This passage covers 2 T cell receptor beta chains from one sample sequenced in a study of blood T cell repertoires in COVID-19. TCRdb's copy holds only in-frame clones and misses some; the assay was immunoSEQ multiplex PCR. The table lists 120,000 to 150,000 clones, 88% of them singletons. The sequenced sample was peripheral blood. These receptors all stem from a human donor in a cohort sampled during active COVID-19.

In DNA form, the CDR3 reads TGTGCCAGCAGCCCCGCAGGGGGCGATCAGCCCCAGCATTTT. Translated: CASSPAGGDQPQHF. The gene calls are TRBV28 and TRBJ1-5, with 8 bases aligning to TRBD1. V trimming: 6 bases; J trimming: 5 bases; junction bases outside the gene matches: 6. The germline V gene has CDR1 MDHEN and CDR2 SYDVKM. This CDR3 spans 14 amino acids.

The chain is built from TRBV10-3 and TRBJ1-1, with D perhaps matching TRBD1 (6 bases). The CDR3 runs to 15 residues. Germline CDR1 ENHRY, CDR2 SYGVKD. Trimming pared 6 bases from V and 0 bases from J, leaving 14 bases between. The CDR3 DNA sequence: TGTGCCATCAGCGGCGGGAGGGGGGTGAACACTGAAGCTTTCTTT. Its protein is CAISGGRGVNTEAFF.